This entry concerns a single T cell receptor (beta chain). The antigen is unknown. Germline V gene data show CDR1 as SGHTA and CDR2 as FQGTGA. The V gene lost 5 bases and the J gene lost 8 bases, with 10 bases spanning the gap. CDR3 length: 13 residues. Unique molecular identifiers were incorporated during preparation of the TCRbeta library. In TCRdb, the PCR reads were re-called with MiXCR into one record per CDR3 protein. The data show fewer than 700,000 distinct CDR3 sequences, over 10% seen once. These data are taken from a study of T-cell reconstitution after alpha-beta-depleted transplantation in children. Study-wide results and caveats: TCRbeta diversity was high at day 60 in some patients (a result of surviving recipient T cells and thymic progenitors). T-cell numbers and diversity, one year after transplant, stemmed largely from T cells that were newly produced.

This chain links TRBV7-3 with TRBJ1-6; D is ambiguous. The sample was PBMCs, mostly from graft donor cells, taken 360 days after TCRalphabeta/CD19-depleted stem cell transplant. This TCR came from a male patient younger than 18 who had a stem cell transplant for acute myeloid leukemia, so the T cells may come from the graft donor. CDR3 DNA sequence: TGTGCCAGCAGCCACGGACTGGATTCACCCCTCCACTTT. Protein product: CASSHGLDSPLHF. Based on the CDR3 plus reference TRBV7-3 and TRBJ1-6, the full variable domain is GAGVSQTPSNKVTEKGKYVELRCDPISGHTALYWYRQSLGQGPEFLIYFQGTGAADDSGLPNDRFFAVRPEGSVSTLKIQRTERGDSAVYLCASSHGLDSPLHFGNGTRLTVT.